This T cell receptor (beta chain) is drawn from a study of T cells in Graves' hyperthyroidism and ophthalmopathy. TCR beta CDR3 regions were amplified from RNA. In the first-round RT-PCR of the TCR CDR3, the HTBI primer set was used. Via MiXCR, TCRdb re-called the multiplex PCR reads, giving one row per CDR3 protein. The sample carries hundreds of thousands of distinct CDR3 sequences, 14% recorded once. This clonotype has ten or more counts. As yet, its antigen is unknown. Study-level results: Blood also held most thyroid clonotypes expanded beyond 0.001.

Across 18 months, stable Graves' hyperthyroidism was marked by no progression to ophthalmopathy. Hyperthyroidism in the patients, aged 18 to 65, was newly diagnosed and under 2 months in duration. The clonotype comes from a young woman with Graves' hyperthyroidism. The sequencing input was blood.

CDR3 region: CSARMIGTGSPLEQYF. The DNA of the CDR3 is TGCAGTGCTAGAATGATAGGGACAGGGAGTCCTTTAGAGCAGTACTTC. V and J are TRBV20-1 and TRBJ2-7; 9 bases map to TRBD1. The CDR3 spans 16 residues. Germline V CDR1 and CDR2: DFQATT, SNEGSKA (reference sequence). V gave up 2 bases and J gave up 7 bases; unmatched junction bases: 15.